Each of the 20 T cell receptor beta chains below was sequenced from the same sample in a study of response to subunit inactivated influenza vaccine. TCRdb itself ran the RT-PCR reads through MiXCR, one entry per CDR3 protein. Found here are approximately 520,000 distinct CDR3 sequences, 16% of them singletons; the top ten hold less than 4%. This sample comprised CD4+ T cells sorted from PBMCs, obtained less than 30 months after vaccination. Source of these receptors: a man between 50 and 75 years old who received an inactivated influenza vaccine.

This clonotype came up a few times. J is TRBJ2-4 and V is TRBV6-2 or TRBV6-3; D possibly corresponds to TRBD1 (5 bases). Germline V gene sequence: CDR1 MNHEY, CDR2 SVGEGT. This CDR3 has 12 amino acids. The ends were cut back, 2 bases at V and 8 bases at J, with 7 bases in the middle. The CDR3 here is CASSYSRDIQYF. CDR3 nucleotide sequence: TGTGCCAGCAGTTACAGCAGGGACATTCAGTACTTC.

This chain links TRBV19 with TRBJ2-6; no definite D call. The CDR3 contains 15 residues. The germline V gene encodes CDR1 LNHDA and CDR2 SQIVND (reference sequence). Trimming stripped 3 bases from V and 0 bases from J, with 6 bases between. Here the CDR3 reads CASSMIGSGANVLTF. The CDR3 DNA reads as TGTGCCAGTAGTATGATCGGCTCTGGGGCCAACGTCCTGACTTTC.

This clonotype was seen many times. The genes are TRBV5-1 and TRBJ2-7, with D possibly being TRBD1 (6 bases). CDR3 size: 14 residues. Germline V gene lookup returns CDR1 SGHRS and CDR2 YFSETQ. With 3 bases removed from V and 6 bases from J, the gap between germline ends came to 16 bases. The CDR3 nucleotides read TGCGCCAGCAGCTCCCGTCAAGGGGGTGGCGAGCAGTACTTC. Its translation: CASSSRQGGGEQYF.

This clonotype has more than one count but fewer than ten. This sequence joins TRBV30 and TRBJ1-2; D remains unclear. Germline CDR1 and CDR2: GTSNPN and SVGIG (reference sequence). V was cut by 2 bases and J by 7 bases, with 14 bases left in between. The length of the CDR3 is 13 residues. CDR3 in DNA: TGTGCCTGGAGTCAAGGCCGTACTGTTGGCTACACCTTC. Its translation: CAWSQGRTVGYTF.

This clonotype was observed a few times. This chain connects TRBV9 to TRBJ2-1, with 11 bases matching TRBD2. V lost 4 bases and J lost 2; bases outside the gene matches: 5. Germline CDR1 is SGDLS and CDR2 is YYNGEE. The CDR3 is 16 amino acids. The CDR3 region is CASSLRLAGTYNEQFF. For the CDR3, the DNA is TGTGCCAGCAGCCTTAGACTAGCGGGGACCTACAATGAGCAGTTCTTC.

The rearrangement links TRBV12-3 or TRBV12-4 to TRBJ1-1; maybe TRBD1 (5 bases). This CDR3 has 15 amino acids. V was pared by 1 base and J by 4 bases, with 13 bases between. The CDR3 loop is CASSLGAGRGTEAFF. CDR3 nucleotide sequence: TGTGCCAGCAGTTTAGGGGCAGGGAGGGGCACTGAAGCTTTCTTT.

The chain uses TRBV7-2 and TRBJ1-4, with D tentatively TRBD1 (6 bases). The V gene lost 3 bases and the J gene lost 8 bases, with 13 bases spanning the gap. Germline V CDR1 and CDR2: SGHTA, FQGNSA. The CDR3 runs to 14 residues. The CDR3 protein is CASSFRGTSEKLFF. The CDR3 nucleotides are TGTGCCAGCAGCTTCAGGGGAACGAGCGAAAAACTGTTTTTT.

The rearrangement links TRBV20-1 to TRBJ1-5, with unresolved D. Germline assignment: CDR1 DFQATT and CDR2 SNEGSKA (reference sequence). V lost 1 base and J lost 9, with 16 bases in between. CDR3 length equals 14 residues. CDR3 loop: CSARAQSLESPQHF. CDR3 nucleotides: TGCAGTGCTAGAGCACAGTCTCTGGAATCGCCCCAGCATTTT.

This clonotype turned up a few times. CDR3 nucleotides: TGTGCCAGCAGTTACAGGGGACAGAGCAACTATGGCTACACCTTC. It translates to CASSYRGQSNYGYTF. The chain recombines TRBV6-2 or TRBV6-3 with TRBJ1-2; 7 nucleotides line up with TRBD1. In germline, CDR1 is MNHEY, CDR2 SVGEGT. This CDR3 spans 15 amino acids. Trimming cost V 2 bases and J 2 bases; bases outside gene matches: 5.

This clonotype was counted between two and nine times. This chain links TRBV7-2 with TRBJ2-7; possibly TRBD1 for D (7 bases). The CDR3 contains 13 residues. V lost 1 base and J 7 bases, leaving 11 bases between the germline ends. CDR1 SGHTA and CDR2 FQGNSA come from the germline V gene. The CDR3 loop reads CASSLVEGAEQYF. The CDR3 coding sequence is TGTGCCAGCAGCTTAGTGGAGGGGGCGGAGCAGTACTTC.

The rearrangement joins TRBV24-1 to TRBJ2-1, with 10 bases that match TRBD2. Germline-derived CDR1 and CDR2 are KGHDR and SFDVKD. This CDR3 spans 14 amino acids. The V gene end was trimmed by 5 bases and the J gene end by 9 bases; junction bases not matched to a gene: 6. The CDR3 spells CATSGSGGRGEQFF. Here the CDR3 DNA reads TGTGCCACCAGTGGTAGCGGGGGGCGCGGTGAGCAGTTCTTC.

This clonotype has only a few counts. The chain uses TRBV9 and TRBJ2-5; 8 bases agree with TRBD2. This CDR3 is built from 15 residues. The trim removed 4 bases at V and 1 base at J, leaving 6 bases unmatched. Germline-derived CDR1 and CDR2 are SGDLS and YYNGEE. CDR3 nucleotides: TGTGCCAGCAGCAAAGGAGCGGGAGTCCAAGAGACCCAGTACTTC. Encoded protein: CASSKGAGVQETQYF.

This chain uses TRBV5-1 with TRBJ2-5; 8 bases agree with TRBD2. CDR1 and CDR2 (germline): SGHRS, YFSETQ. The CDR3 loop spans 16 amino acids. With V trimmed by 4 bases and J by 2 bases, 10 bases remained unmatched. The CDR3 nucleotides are TGCGCCAGCAGCACGGGGGGGACCTCGAGTCAAGAGACCCAGTACTTC. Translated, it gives CASSTGGTSSQETQYF.

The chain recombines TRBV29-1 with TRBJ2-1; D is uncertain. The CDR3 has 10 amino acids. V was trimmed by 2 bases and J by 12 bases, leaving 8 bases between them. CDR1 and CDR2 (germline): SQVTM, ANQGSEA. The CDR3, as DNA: TGCAGCGTTGAACAGGAATTGCAGTTCTTC. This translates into CSVEQELQFF.

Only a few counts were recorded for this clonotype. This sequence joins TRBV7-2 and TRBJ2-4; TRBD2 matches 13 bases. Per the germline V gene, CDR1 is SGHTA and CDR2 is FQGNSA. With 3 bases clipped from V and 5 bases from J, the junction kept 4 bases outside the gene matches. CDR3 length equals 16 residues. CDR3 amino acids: CASSFTSGRAENIQYF. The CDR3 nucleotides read TGTGCCAGCAGCTTTACTAGCGGGAGGGCAGAAAACATTCAGTACTTC. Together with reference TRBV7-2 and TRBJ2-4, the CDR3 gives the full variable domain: GAGVSQSPSNKVTEKGKDVELRCDPISGHTALYWYRQSLGQGLEFLIYFQGNSAPDKSGLPSDRFSAERTGGSVSTLTIQRTQQEDSAVYLCASSFTSGRAENIQYFGAGTRLSVL.

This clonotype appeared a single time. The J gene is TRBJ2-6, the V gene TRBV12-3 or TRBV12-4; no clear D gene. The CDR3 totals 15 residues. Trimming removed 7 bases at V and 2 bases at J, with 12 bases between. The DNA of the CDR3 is TGTGCCAGCATCAAGGGCCCGCCTGGGGCCAACGTCCTGACTTTC. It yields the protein CASIKGPPGANVLTF.

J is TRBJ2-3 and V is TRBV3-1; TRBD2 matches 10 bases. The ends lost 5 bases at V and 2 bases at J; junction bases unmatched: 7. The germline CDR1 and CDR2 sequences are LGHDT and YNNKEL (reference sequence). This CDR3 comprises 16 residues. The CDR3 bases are TGTGCCAGCAGCGCCCCGGGACTAGCGACCACAGATACGCAGTATTTT. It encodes CASSAPGLATTDTQYF.

The CDR3 nucleotides are TGCAGTGCTAGAGATCCAGGATATCAAGAGACCCAGTACTTC. This encodes CSARDPGYQETQYF. V gene TRBV20-1 combines with J gene TRBJ2-5; D is uncertain. The germline CDR1 and CDR2 sequences are DFQATT and SNEGSKA (reference sequence). The CDR3 runs to 14 residues. Trimming stripped 0 bases from V and 2 bases from J, with 10 bases between.

The DNA of the CDR3 is TGCAGTGCCCCCCACAGTGGTTGGAATGAGCAGTTCTTC. Translating gives CSAPHSGWNEQFF. V is TRBV20-1 and J is TRBJ2-1; D uncertain. V shed 6 bases and J shed 7 bases, with 16 bases lying between them. The CDR3 contains 13 residues. CDR1 DFQATT and CDR2 SNEGSKA come from the germline V gene (reference sequence).

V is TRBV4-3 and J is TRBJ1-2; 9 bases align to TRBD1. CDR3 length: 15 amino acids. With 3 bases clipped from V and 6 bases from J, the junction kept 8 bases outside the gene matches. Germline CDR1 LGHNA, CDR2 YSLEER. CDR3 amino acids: CASSHTWTGADGYTF. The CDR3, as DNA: TGCGCCAGCAGCCACACTTGGACAGGGGCGGATGGCTACACCTTC.